The 14 T cell receptor beta chains in this list originate from one sample, sequenced in a study of cytomegalovirus exposure and HLA in healthy donors. Clones were read by immunoSEQ multiplex PCR, and TCRdb kept only the in-frame ones, dropping some. The sample has 280,000 or so clones, 70% to 90% seen once. The sample was PBMCs. The source is a woman between 18 and 29 years old in good health and CMV-seronegative.

The chain uses TRBV28 and TRBJ2-5, with TRBD2 identical over 8 bases. CDR3 length: 16 amino acids. From germline, CDR1 is MDHEN and CDR2 SYDVKM. The V gene end was trimmed by 3 bases and the J gene end by 1 base; junction bases not matched to a gene: 7. The CDR3 nucleotides are TGTGCCAGCAGTTTGATCGCTAGCGGGCTCCAAGAGACCCAGTACTTC. Translation gives CASSLIASGLQETQYF.

The chain joins TRBV28 to TRBJ1-5; D might be TRBD1 (6 bases). This CDR3 contains 15 residues. In germline, CDR1 is MDHEN, CDR2 SYDVKM. V was shortened by 3 bases and J by 5 bases, with 14 bases between the two germline ends. CDR3 DNA: TGTGCCAGCAGTTTGGGGGGGGCCTTCGATCAGCCCCAGCATTTT. The encoded protein is CASSLGGAFDQPQHF.

This chain connects TRBV2 to TRBJ1-2; perhaps TRBD1 as D (5 bases). V was trimmed by 4 bases and J by 6 bases, leaving 12 bases between them. The V gene's germline CDR1 is SNHLY and CDR2 FYNNEI. The CDR3 extends over 13 amino acids. The CDR3 is CASSVGRGHGYTF. CDR3 in DNA: TGTGCCAGCAGTGTTGGGAGGGGCCATGGCTACACCTTC.

The gene calls are TRBV28 and TRBJ2-1, with 14 bases lining up with TRBD2. This CDR3 comprises 16 residues. V lost 2 bases to trimming and J lost 10 bases; unmatched junction nucleotides: 7. CDR1 and CDR2 from the germline V gene are MDHEN and SYDVKM. The CDR3 DNA follows: TGTGCCAGCAGTTTACGGACTAGCGGGAGGTATAGGGAGCAGTTCTTC. It is translated as CASSLRTSGRYREQFF.

This clone was seen only a few times. The CDR3 loop is CASSAQGYEQYF. DNA for the CDR3: TGTGCCAGCAGTGCACAGGGCTACGAGCAGTACTTC. The chain employs TRBV2 and TRBJ2-7; weak D call: TRBD1 (6 bases). The CDR3 totals 12 residues. The germline gives CDR1 SNHLY, CDR2 FYNNEI. V was trimmed by 4 bases and J by 3 bases, leaving 7 bases between them.

In this sample, this clone turned up once. This chain connects TRBV7-3 to TRBJ1-2; a possible D gene is TRBD1 (6 bases). The V gene lost 1 base and the J gene lost 7 bases, with 13 bases spanning the gap. CDR3 length: 14 residues. Germline CDR1 is SGHTA and CDR2 is FQGTGA. The CDR3 loop reads CASSLSGGDGGYTF. The DNA of the CDR3 is TGTGCCAGCAGCTTAAGTGGGGGCGACGGTGGCTACACCTTC.

The genes are TRBV6-6 and TRBJ1-1; tentative D call: TRBD1 (5 bases). The CDR3 length is 12 residues. V was clipped by 6 bases and J by 3 bases, with 8 bases between them. Germline CDR1 is MNHNY and CDR2 is SVGAGI (reference sequence). In DNA, the CDR3 is TGTGCCAGCAGGCGGGGGGACACTGAAGCTTTCTTT. Its translation is CASRRGDTEAFF.

The chain combines TRBV15 with TRBJ1-4; D call uncertain. The ends were cut back, 6 bases at V and 2 bases at J, with 4 bases in the middle. Germline V gene lookup returns CDR1 LNHNV and CDR2 YYDKDF (reference sequence). The CDR3 extends over 12 amino acids. The CDR3 loop reads CATRGTNEKLFF. CDR3 nucleotide sequence: TGTGCCACCAGGGGCACTAATGAAAAACTGTTTTTT.

This CDR3 reads CSATGQGAYEQYF. CDR3 in DNA: TGCAGCGCTACGGGACAGGGGGCATACGAGCAGTACTTC. The rearrangement joins TRBV29-1 to TRBJ2-7, with 12 bases fitting TRBD1. The CDR3 sequence is 13 residues long. Germline CDR1 is SQVTM and CDR2 is ANQGSEA. Trimming took 7 bases from V and 4 from J; bases not matched to a gene: 5.

The chain is built from TRBV11-3 and TRBJ2-1; possible D gene TRBD1, 5 bases. Germline-derived CDR1 and CDR2 are SGHNT and YENEEA. Trimming removed 3 bases from V and 6 bases from J, with 9 bases in between. This CDR3 contains 13 residues. The CDR3 loop reads CASSLGRGNEQFF. CDR3 nucleotide sequence: TGTGCCAGCAGCTTGGGTAGGGGCAATGAGCAGTTCTTC.

V is TRBV12-5 and J is TRBJ2-1; tentative D call: TRBD2 (7 bases). The CDR3 sequence is 15 residues long. V lost 5 bases and J 4 bases, leaving 15 bases between the germline ends. From germline, CDR1 is LGHNT and CDR2 FRNRAP. CDR3 sequence (DNA): TGTGCTAGTGGTCCCCCCGGGGGGCGTTACAATGAGCAGTTCTTC. It is translated as CASGPPGGRYNEQFF. The full variable domain, in which reference TRBV12-5 and TRBJ2-1 provide the parts outside the CDR3, is DARVTQTPRHKVTEMGQEVTMRCQPILGHNTVFWYRQTMMQGLELLAYFRNRAPLDDSGMPKDRFSAEMPDATLATLKIQPSEPRDSAVYFCASGPPGGRYNEQFFGPGTRLTVL.

This chain uses TRBV6-6 with TRBJ2-7; the match to TRBD1 covers 9 bases. V shed 6 bases and J 1 base; nucleotides not matched to a gene: 7. This CDR3 has 15 amino acids. Germline V gene lookup returns CDR1 MNHNY and CDR2 SVGAGI (reference sequence). Here the CDR3 reads CASSQGGQGSYEQYF. The CDR3 DNA reads as TGTGCCAGCAGCCAAGGGGGACAGGGATCCTACGAGCAGTACTTC.

The gene calls are TRBV11-1 and TRBJ2-7; 9 positions match TRBD1. Germline CDR1 SGHAT, CDR2 FQDESV (reference sequence). V lost 3 bases to trimming and J lost 4 bases; unmatched junction nucleotides: 4. The CDR3 has 14 amino acids. CDR3 in DNA: TGTGCCAGCAGCTTCGACAGGGGGAGATACGAGCAGTACTTC. Protein sequence: CASSFDRGRYEQYF.

The J gene is TRBJ2-2, the V gene TRBV28; possible D gene TRBD1, 6 bases. Between the trimmed V and J ends, which lost 5 bases and 1 base, there was a span of 14 bases. The V gene's germline CDR1 is MDHEN and CDR2 SYDVKM. This CDR3 has 16 amino acids. The CDR3 DNA reads TGTGCCAGCAGTGCCCCGGTACAGGGGAACACCGGGGAGCTGTTTTTT. Translating it yields CASSAPVQGNTGELFF.